These 28 T cell receptor beta chains were sequenced from one sample in a study of blood T cell repertoires in COVID-19. Only in-frame clones appear in the TCRdb table, and some are missing; sequencing was by immunoSEQ multiplex PCR. The sample includes about 280,000 clones, about 85% of them seen just once. The sequenced sample consisted of peripheral blood. The receptors come from a human donor in a cohort sampled during active COVID-19.

This clone was counted only a few times. The V call is TRBV7-9, the J call TRBJ1-6; D unresolved. Germline V CDR1 and CDR2: SEHNR, FQNEAQ (reference sequence). CDR3 length equals 16 residues. Between the trimmed V and J ends, which lost 4 bases and 9 bases, there was a span of 19 bases. The CDR3 spells CASSSMDPGEGSPLHF. The CDR3, as DNA: TGTGCCAGCAGCTCTATGGACCCGGGAGAGGGTTCACCCCTCCACTTT.

This clone was recorded once. The gene calls are TRBV6-1 and TRBJ1-6; D might be TRBD1 (5 bases). The V end lost 1 base, the J end lost 7 bases, and 8 bases lay between the germline ends. The CDR3 loop spans 14 amino acids. The V gene's germline CDR1 is MNHNS and CDR2 SASEGT. The DNA of the CDR3 is TGTGCCAGCAGTGAAGGGGGGGGGAATTCACCCCTCCACTTT. It yields the protein CASSEGGGNSPLHF.

The chain recombines TRBV7-9 with TRBJ2-7, with 13 bases matching TRBD2. Germline trimming cut 3 bases from V and 4 bases from J; bases unmatched to any gene: 3. This CDR3 is built from 15 residues. Germline assignment: CDR1 SEHNR and CDR2 FQNEAQ (reference sequence). The CDR3 here is CASSFRTSGSYEQYF. The CDR3 nucleotides are TGTGCCAGCAGCTTCCGGACTAGCGGGAGTTACGAGCAGTACTTC.

The chain joins TRBV21-1 to TRBJ1-1; the table's D gene call, TRBD1, was not cross checked with the DNA. TRBV21-1 is flagged as a pseudogene. The CDR3 contains 16 residues. The CDR3 spells CASSQGIWDRLTEAFF. Written as DNA, the CDR3 is TGTGCCAGCAGTCAAGGGATCTGGGACAGACTCACTGAAGCTTTCTTT.

This rearrangement joins TRBV27 to TRBJ2-1; TRBD2 matches at 12 bases. The CDR3 consists of 17 residues. J gave up 7 bases and V 4 bases, and 11 bases lay outside the gene matches. Germline V gene data show CDR1 as MNHEY and CDR2 as SMNVEV (reference sequence). CDR3 nucleotide sequence: TGTGCCAGCAGTTCCCCTACCCTAGCGGGAGGGCCAAATGAGCAGTTCTTC. Translated: CASSSPTLAGGPNEQFF.

This clone was seen a handful of times. J is TRBJ2-3 and V is TRBV12-5; TRBD2 matches 8 bases. Germline trimming cut 0 bases from V and 0 bases from J; bases unmatched to any gene: 8. The CDR3 covers 18 residues. The germline CDR1 and CDR2 sequences are LGHNT and FRNRAP. The CDR3 spells CASGLVPGLAVSTDTQYF. In nucleotides, the CDR3 is TGTGCTAGTGGTTTGGTACCCGGACTAGCCGTGAGCACAGATACGCAGTATTTT.

This clone was detected only once. This chain joins TRBV19 and TRBJ2-1, with D tentatively TRBD1 (7 bases). V lost 6 bases and J 5 bases, leaving 17 bases between the germline ends. CDR1 and CDR2 (germline): LNHDA, SQIVND (reference sequence). This CDR3 contains 15 residues. The CDR3 loop is CASRAGGGRHNEQFF. CDR3 coding DNA: TGTGCCAGTAGGGCAGGGGGAGGTAGGCACAATGAGCAGTTCTTC.

The J gene is TRBJ2-1, the V gene TRBV19, with 10 bases identical to TRBD1. The germline V gene encodes CDR1 LNHDA and CDR2 SQIVND (reference sequence). V shed 2 bases and J 1 base; nucleotides not matched to a gene: 5. The CDR3 is 17 residues long. CDR3 loop: CASSITGGQGSYNEQFF. In nucleotides, the CDR3 is TGTGCCAGTAGTATAACCGGGGGACAGGGGTCCTACAATGAGCAGTTCTTC.

The chain couples TRBV2 to TRBJ2-2, with 8 positions matching TRBD2. This CDR3 is 14 amino acids long. CDR1 and CDR2 from the germline V gene are SNHLY and FYNNEI. J was trimmed by 8 bases and V by 7 bases; bases with no gene match: 9. The CDR3 DNA is TGTGCCAGCACCGGGAGGGTTTCAACGGGGGAGCTGTTTTTT. Amino acids: CASTGRVSTGELFF.

The V call is TRBV6-5, the J call TRBJ2-7; 10 bases map to TRBD1. The CDR3 runs 15 residues. Germline CDR1 and CDR2: MNHEY and SVGAGI. The V segment lost 5 bases and the J segment 5 bases; nucleotides outside the gene matches: 9. CDR3 residues: CASSRRDRGNHEQYF. The CDR3 region has the DNA TGTGCCAGCAGTCGAAGGGACAGGGGAAACCACGAGCAGTACTTC.

This CDR3 is CATQGAGRTDTQYF. The CDR3 DNA sequence: TGTGCCACCCAAGGGGCAGGCCGCACAGATACGCAGTATTTT. The chain couples TRBV2 to TRBJ2-3, with D perhaps TRBD1 (5 bases). The CDR3 extends over 14 amino acids. Germline assignment: CDR1 SNHLY and CDR2 FYNNEI. With 10 bases removed from V and 1 base from J, the gap between germline ends came to 15 bases.

The rearrangement uses TRBV7-2 and TRBJ1-2; D is perhaps TRBD1 (6 bases). Germline V CDR1 and CDR2: SGHTA, FQGNSA. Trimming cost V 1 base and J 6 bases, with 18 bases left between them. The CDR3 contains 16 residues. In DNA, the CDR3 is TGTGCCAGCAGCTTAGGGGGCGGACAGAGTAGTCATGGCTACACCTTC. Translating it yields CASSLGGGQSSHGYTF.

The CDR3 loop reads CASSYPGTGSGYEQYF. CDR3 bases: TGTGCCAGCAGTTACCCCGGGACAGGGAGCGGATACGAGCAGTACTTC. The genes are TRBV6-6 and TRBJ2-7; 9 nucleotides agree with TRBD1. The germline V gene has CDR1 MNHNY and CDR2 SVGAGI (reference sequence). CDR3 length: 16 residues. V lost 2 bases, J lost 4 bases, and 9 bases stayed unmatched.

This clone was recorded once. The chain links TRBV4-3 to TRBJ1-1; tentatively, D is TRBD1 (6 bases). This CDR3 has 17 amino acids. Germline V gene sequence: CDR1 LGHNA, CDR2 YSLEER. Trimming shortened V by 1 base and J by 0 bases, and 15 bases separated the two germline ends. CDR3 in DNA: TGCGCCAGCAGCCAAGGATTTAGGAACAGGGTGAACACTGAAGCTTTCTTT. This translates into CASSQGFRNRVNTEAFF.

V and J are TRBV20-1 and TRBJ1-1; D call uncertain. From germline, CDR1 is DFQATT and CDR2 SNEGSKA (reference sequence). CDR3 length equals 12 residues. The ends were cut back, 3 bases at V and 2 bases at J, with 7 bases in the middle. The CDR3 protein is CSASRVNTEAFF. The CDR3 DNA follows: TGCAGTGCTAGTCGTGTCAACACTGAAGCTTTCTTT.

The chain uses TRBV30 and TRBJ2-7; TRBD2 matches at 9 bases. Germline loops: CDR1 GTSNPN, CDR2 SVGIG (reference sequence). With 3 bases clipped from V and 6 bases from J, the junction kept 12 bases outside the gene matches. This CDR3 is built from 15 residues. CDR3 residues: CAWSRSGTSIGEQYF. CDR3 DNA: TGTGCCTGGAGCCGATCCGGGACTAGCATCGGCGAGCAGTACTTC.

This sequence joins TRBV5-6 and TRBJ1-2; D remains unclear. The CDR3 is 13 amino acids. The ends were cut back, 4 bases at V and 7 bases at J, with 14 bases in the middle. From germline, CDR1 is SGHDT and CDR2 YYEEEE. CDR3 sequence reads: CASSRERGTGYTF. DNA of the CDR3: TGTGCCAGCAGCCGGGAACGGGGTACTGGCTACACCTTC.

CDR3 in DNA: TGTGCCAGTAGTATGATTCTGACTAGCGGCCCCTACAATGAGCAGTTCTTC. As protein: CASSMILTSGPYNEQFF. V is TRBV19 and J is TRBJ2-1; TRBD2 agrees at 9 bases. Trimming removed 3 bases from V and 2 bases from J; junction bases left unmatched: 8. Germline assignment: CDR1 LNHDA and CDR2 SQIVND (reference sequence). The CDR3 extends over 17 amino acids.

The chain is built from TRBV19 and TRBJ1-5; D not certain. This CDR3 has 15 residues. Trimming shortened V by 7 bases and J by 5 bases, and 18 bases separated the two germline ends. CDR1 is LNHDA, CDR2 SQIVND, per germline (reference sequence). Here the CDR3 DNA reads TGTGCCAGTACCTCAATCGGGAGCGGCTATCAGCCCCAGCATTTT. Encoded protein: CASTSIGSGYQPQHF. The full variable domain, rest sourced from reference TRBV19 and TRBJ1-5, is DGGITQSPKYLFRKEGQNVTLSCEQNLNHDAMYWYRQDPGQGLRLIYYSQIVNDFQKGDIAEGYSVSREKKESFPLTVTSAQKNPTAFYLCASTSIGSGYQPQHFGDGTRLSIL.

This rearrangement joins TRBV7-2 to TRBJ2-7, with a tentative D call TRBD2 (5 bases). Germline CDR1 is SGHTA and CDR2 is FQGNSA. The CDR3 has 13 residues. V lost 4 bases, J lost 3 bases, and 10 bases lay in between. The CDR3 protein is CASSSARGYEQYF. CDR3 DNA sequence: TGTGCCAGCAGCTCCGCACGGGGCTACGAGCAGTACTTC.

The chain recombines TRBV4-1 with TRBJ1-5; 8 nucleotides agree with TRBD1. The CDR3 has 16 residues. Germline V gives CDR1 MGHRA, CDR2 YSYEKL. V trimming: 1 base; J trimming: 5 bases; junction bases outside the gene matches: 7. CDR3 DNA: TGCGCCAGCAGCCAAGGGAGACAGGGGAGGGATCAGCCCCAGCATTTT. Protein product: CASSQGRQGRDQPQHF.

The V call is TRBV18, the J call TRBJ2-5; D call uncertain. The germline CDR1 and CDR2 sequences are KGHSH and LQKENI. V lost 6 bases and J 1 base, leaving 9 bases between the germline ends. CDR3 size: 13 residues. The DNA for the CDR3 is TGTGCCAGCTCCCCGGGTTTCCAAGAGACCCAGTACTTC. Translated, it gives CASSPGFQETQYF.

The CDR3 DNA reads as TGTGCCACCAGCAGATCCCCGGGTCAGCCCCAGCATTTT. Its translation is CATSRSPGQPQHF. The chain recombines TRBV15 with TRBJ1-5; no definite D call. This CDR3 has 13 amino acids. The germline V gene has CDR1 LNHNV and CDR2 YYDKDF (reference sequence). With 2 bases removed from V and 6 bases from J, the gap between germline ends came to 8 bases.

The rearrangement links TRBV29-1 to TRBJ2-7; TRBD1 might be the D (5 bases). There are 19 residues in the CDR3. Per germline, CDR1 SQVTM and CDR2 ANQGSEA. Trimming removed 5 bases at V and 3 bases at J, with 32 bases between. The CDR3 DNA reads TGCAGCGTTTCCGGCGACCTTGGCGGAAATACAAAAGGGGTCTACGAGCAGTACTTC. Encoded protein: CSVSGDLGGNTKGVYEQYF.

The chain carries TRBV5-1 and TRBJ2-1, with D unclear. The CDR3 sequence is 17 residues long. Trimming pared 0 bases from V and 4 bases from J, leaving 17 bases between. CDR1 is SGHRS, CDR2 YFSETQ, per germline. CDR3 loop: CASSLGYGEVRYNEQFF. DNA of the CDR3: TGCGCCAGCAGCTTGGGTTATGGAGAAGTGAGGTACAATGAGCAGTTCTTC.

The chain links TRBV28 to TRBJ2-7, with D perhaps TRBD2 (5 bases). From germline, CDR1 is MDHEN and CDR2 SYDVKM. The ends were cut back, 11 bases at V and 6 bases at J, with 11 bases in the middle. The CDR3 has 10 residues. The CDR3 region is CAGVGGEQYF. The CDR3 region has the DNA TGTGCCGGTGTCGGAGGCGAGCAGTACTTC. The entire variable domain, with the rest obtained from reference TRBV28 and TRBJ2-7, is as follows: DVKVTQSSRYLVKRTGEKVFLECVQDMDHENMFWYRQDPGLGLRLIYFSYDVKMKEKGDIPEGYSVSREKKERFSLILESASTNQTSMYLCAGVGGEQYFGPGTRLTVT.

The V and J genes are TRBV6-4 and TRBJ1-1; no clear D. The V gene's germline CDR1 is MRHNA and CDR2 SNTAGT. Trimming stripped 5 bases from V and 2 bases from J, with 9 bases between. This CDR3 has 13 amino acids. CDR3 region: CASSQEANTEAFF. Written as DNA, the CDR3 is TGTGCCAGCAGTCAGGAGGCTAACACTGAAGCTTTCTTT.

J is TRBJ1-4 and V is TRBV6-2 or TRBV6-3; no clear D gene. V was trimmed by 6 bases and J by 5 bases, leaving 16 bases between them. Germline CDR1 is MNHEY and CDR2 is SVGEGT. This CDR3 contains 15 residues. CDR3 nucleotide sequence: TGTGCCAGCAGCCAGCATGTCGGAGGAAATGAAAAACTGTTTTTT. It codes for CASSQHVGGNEKLFF.